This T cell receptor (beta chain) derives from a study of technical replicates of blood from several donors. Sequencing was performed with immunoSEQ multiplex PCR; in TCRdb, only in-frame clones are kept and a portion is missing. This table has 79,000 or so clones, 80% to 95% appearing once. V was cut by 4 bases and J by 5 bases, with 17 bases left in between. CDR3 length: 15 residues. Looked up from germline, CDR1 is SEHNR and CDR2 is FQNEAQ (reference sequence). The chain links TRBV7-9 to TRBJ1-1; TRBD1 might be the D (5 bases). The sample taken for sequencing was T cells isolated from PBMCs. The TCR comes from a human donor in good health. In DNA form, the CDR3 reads TGTGCCAGCAGCTCTTTCGGGGGAAGGGGTACTGAAGCTTTCTTT. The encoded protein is CASSSFGGRGTEAFF.